This T cell receptor (beta chain) is from a study of T cell repertoires in cytomegalovirus infection. Study overall: Epitope selection comprised recently identified HLA-C-restricted CMV epitopes and well-studied HLA-B-restricted CMV epitopes.

TCRdb analysed the reads with MiXCR anew, one entry per CDR3 protein. The sample shows more than 300,000 distinct CDR3 sequences, approximately 35% of them seen only once. Findings and limits, study-wide: Cumulative public TCR beta family frequency identified CMV carriers with the relevant HLA.

With respect to this clonotype: What it recognizes is unknown.

CDR1 and CDR2 from the germline V gene are DFQATT and SNEGSKA (reference sequence). With V trimmed by 5 bases and J by 1 base, 13 bases remained unmatched. The CDR3 totals 16 residues. V gene TRBV20-1 combines with J gene TRBJ1-1; 7 bases fit TRBD1. The material was cultured PBMCs, obtained from culture after CMV antigen stimulation. This TCR was sampled from a human donor in good health (CMV status not recorded). Some clones in this sample may be carry-over from other donors' samples. In DNA form, the CDR3 reads TGCAGTGCTGTGCGACAGGGAAACCTCCAGAACACTGAAGCTTTCTTT. This gives the protein CSAVRQGNLQNTEAFF.